Below, one TCR beta chain is given with its context. Its antigen is not identified. PCR amplification relied on 60 Vbeta primers (plus 13 Jbeta primers). Clones were sequenced by immunoSEQ multiplex PCR, and TCRdb holds only the in-frame ones, with some missing. Counted here are roughly 180,000 clones, roughly four fifths occurring once; the ten biggest clones make up approximately 0.76%. The data stem from a study of cytomegalovirus exposure and HLA in healthy donors. Overall study findings and caveats: Among donors in an Asian-associated ancestry cluster, a later analysis reportedly found fewer N-insertions than the roughly 700-donor mean. The classifier reportedly diagnosed cytomegalovirus status with high specificity and sensitivity.

Germline lookup yields CDR1 MNHNS and CDR2 SASEGT. The CDR3 spans 16 residues. Trimming took 3 bases from V and 1 from J, leaving 13 bases between them. The J gene is TRBJ2-1, the V gene TRBV6-1; D unresolved. This receptor was identified in a female donor in good health and CMV-seronegative. The specimen sequenced was PBMCs. CDR3 region: CASSDPPTPSYNEQFF. DNA of the CDR3: TGTGCCAGCAGTGATCCCCCGACTCCATCCTACAATGAGCAGTTCTTC.